The 23 T cell receptor beta chains presented below share a single source sample, sequenced in a study of T cell repertoires in cytomegalovirus infection. In TCRdb, the reads were re-called with MiXCR into one record per CDR3 protein. Of approximately 500,000 distinct CDR3 sequences detected, 16% appear once; the ten largest clones hold more than 20%. Sequenced: CD8+ T cells from PBMCs. Receptor source: a human donor in good health (CMV status not recorded). Some clones in this sample may be carry-over from other donors' samples.

This clonotype was seen a handful of times. This chain connects TRBV27 to TRBJ1-2, with a tentative D call TRBD1 (5 bases). Trimming removed 6 bases at V and 4 bases at J, with 18 bases between. Looked up from germline, CDR1 is MNHEY and CDR2 is SMNVEV (reference sequence). The CDR3 is 15 residues long. The CDR3 loop is CASRVTGGGAYGYTF. DNA of the CDR3: TGTGCCAGCAGGGTAACAGGCGGAGGGGCCTATGGCTACACCTTC.

The chain employs TRBV2 and TRBJ1-3; D is unresolved. Germline assignment: CDR1 SNHLY and CDR2 FYNNEI. This CDR3 is built from 15 residues. Trimming cost V 6 bases and J 1 base, with 13 bases left between them. CDR3 region: CASRPGKSSGNTIYF. DNA for the CDR3: TGTGCCAGCAGGCCGGGAAAGAGTTCTGGAAACACCATATATTTT.

This clonotype was counted ten times or more. This chain uses TRBV7-8 with TRBJ1-3, with D unclear. Germline CDR1 is SGHVS and CDR2 is FQNEAQ. This CDR3 spans 11 amino acids. CDR3 sequence: CAVNSGNTIYF. CDR3 DNA sequence: TGTGCTGTGAACTCTGGAAACACCATATATTTT.

Worth noting for this clonotype: This may be a read error, as it is one base from a much larger clone. The V gene is TRBV7-9, the J gene TRBJ1-4, with D unresolved. The germline V gene has CDR1 SEHNR and CDR2 FQNEAQ (reference sequence). The length of the CDR3 is 12 residues. The CDR3 region has the DNA TGTGTCAGCAGCCCTCCCGGGGAAAAACTGTTTTTT. This gives the protein CVSSPPGEKLFF.

This chain connects TRBV30 to TRBJ2-5; 11 bases fit TRBD2. CDR1 is GTSNPN, CDR2 SVGIG, per germline (reference sequence). Trimming took 3 bases from V and 2 from J; bases not matched to a gene: 8. This CDR3 spans 16 amino acids. The CDR3, as DNA: TGTGCCTGGAGCGATGGGACTAGCGGACCACAAGAGACCCAGTACTTC. As protein: CAWSDGTSGPQETQYF.

This clonotype was counted many times. The chain carries TRBV6-2 or TRBV6-3 and TRBJ2-2; 7 bases fit TRBD2. The CDR3 totals 15 residues. Germline assignment: CDR1 MNHEY and CDR2 SVGEGT. J lost 4 bases, V lost 2 bases, and 4 bases had no gene match. The CDR3 DNA is TGTGCCAGCAGTTACGCCCCGGGGGGCACCGGGGAGCTGTTTTTT. Amino acids: CASSYAPGGTGELFF.

This chain links TRBV28 with TRBJ2-3, with TRBD2 matching over 14 bases. The CDR3 totals 16 residues. After removal of 4 bases from V and 5 bases from J, the junction contained 5 bases not matched to a gene. Germline CDR1 MDHEN, CDR2 SYDVKM. CDR3: CASSSGLAGVEDTQYF. The CDR3 nucleotides read TGTGCCAGCAGTTCGGGACTAGCGGGAGTAGAAGATACGCAGTATTTT.

Comment on this clonotype: One end of the junction varies from germline; a read error may be responsible. This chain uses TRBV7-2 with TRBJ2-5; D may be TRBD2 (6 bases). The CDR3 length is 16 residues. The germline CDR1 and CDR2 sequences are SGHTA and FQGNSA. The CDR3 region has the DNA TGTGCAAGCAGCTTAGAAGTCCGGGAGAGGCTAGAGACCAAGTACTTC. Protein: CASSLEVRERLETKYF.

Remarks on this clonotype: A much larger clone is a single base away; this may be a read error. This chain links TRBV7-6 with TRBJ2-1; 12 bases agree with TRBD2. There are 15 residues in the CDR3. From germline, CDR1 is SGHVS and CDR2 FNYEAQ. CDR3 residues: CASSRRTSGKDEQIF. CDR3 sequence (DNA): TGTGCTAGCAGCCGAAGGACTAGCGGGAAGGATGAGCAGATCTTC. Filled out from reference TRBV7-6 and TRBJ2-1, the complete variable domain reads GAGVSQSPRYKVTKRGQDVALRCDPISGHVSLYWYRQALGQGPEFLTYFNYEAQQDKSGLPNDRFSAERPEGSISTLTIQRTEQRDSAMYRCASSRRTSGKDEQIFGPGTRLTVL.

This clonotype was recorded at least ten times. The chain uses TRBV12-5 and TRBJ2-2, with D perhaps assigned TRBD1 or TRBD2 (5 bases each). Germline assignment: CDR1 LGHNT and CDR2 FRNRAP. Trimming took off 0 bases at V and 7 bases at J, with 12 bases between the two ends. This CDR3 region has 15 residues. The CDR3 nucleotides are TGTGCTAGTGGTTTGGTACGGGGCCAGGTCGGGGAGCTGTTTTTT. It codes for CASGLVRGQVGELFF.

This clonotype has a count of ten or more. V usage is TRBV4-1 and J usage is TRBJ1-1; 8 nucleotides align to TRBD1. This CDR3 comprises 18 residues. The J segment lost 1 base and the V segment lost 3 bases, leaving 13 bases of the junction unmatched. Germline CDR1 is MGHRA and CDR2 is YSYEKL. The CDR3 loop is CASSHYYSTGGANTEAFF. The CDR3 region has the DNA TGCGCCAGCAGCCACTACTATTCCACAGGGGGAGCGAACACTGAAGCTTTCTTT.

This clonotype came up many times. The J gene is TRBJ2-2, the V gene TRBV10-3; 9 bases match TRBD1. The CDR3 runs to 17 residues. Germline CDR1 reads ENHRY; CDR2 reads SYGVKD. The J segment lost 4 bases and the V segment lost 2 bases, leaving 8 bases of the junction unmatched. This chain's CDR3 is CAISERETGQGTGELFF. CDR3 nucleotide sequence: TGTGCCATCAGTGAGCGGGAAACGGGACAGGGCACCGGGGAGCTGTTTTTT.

This sequence joins TRBV2 and TRBJ1-2; D is unresolved. The CDR3 has 14 amino acids. V was clipped by 2 bases and J by 3 bases, with 10 bases between them. In germline, CDR1 is SNHLY, CDR2 FYNNEI. The CDR3 region is CASSETAFYYGYTF. The CDR3 coding sequence is TGTGCCAGCAGTGAAACAGCATTCTACTATGGCTACACCTTC.

The table lists this clonotype with a few counts. The gene calls are TRBV20-1 and TRBJ1-2; weak D call: TRBD1 (5 bases). Trimming took 6 bases from V and 5 from J, leaving 16 bases between them. Germline values: CDR1 DFQATT, CDR2 SNEGSKA (reference sequence). The CDR3 covers 13 residues. The CDR3 DNA is TGCAGTGCCTGGGACCGAGACCTATATGGCTACACCTTC. Translation: CSAWDRDLYGYTF.

DNA for the CDR3: TGTGCCAGCAGTTCCGACGCCGACAGTTACAATGAGCAGTTCTTC. Translated, it gives CASSSDADSYNEQFF. The rearrangement links TRBV6-2 or TRBV6-3 to TRBJ2-1; tentative D call: TRBD1 (5 bases). The CDR3 extends over 15 amino acids. V lost 4 bases to trimming and J lost 4 bases, with 14 bases between them. Germline CDR1 and CDR2: MNHEY and SVGEGT.

This clonotype was counted a few times. V usage is TRBV2 and J usage is TRBJ1-1; 10 nucleotides agree with TRBD1. Trimming cost V 1 base and J 0 bases; bases outside gene matches: 8. Germline loops: CDR1 SNHLY, CDR2 FYNNEI. The CDR3 spans 18 residues. The CDR3 is CASSEVMRDRGLNTEAFF. The CDR3 bases are TGTGCCAGCAGTGAAGTGATGCGGGACAGGGGTTTGAACACTGAAGCTTTCTTT.

The rearrangement links TRBV7-4 to TRBJ2-3, with D unclear. The ends were cut back, 5 bases at V and 6 bases at J, with 12 bases in the middle. The length of the CDR3 is 13 residues. CDR1 SGHVT and CDR2 SQSDAQ come from the germline V gene. The CDR3 spells CASSPIAADTQYF. In DNA form, the CDR3 reads TGTGCCAGCAGCCCAATCGCAGCTGATACGCAGTATTTT.

This clonotype was counted ten times or more. V is TRBV12-3 or TRBV12-4 and J is TRBJ1-1; the D gene is possibly TRBD1 (6 bases). Deletions cut 7 bases from V and 3 bases from J, with 18 bases between. CDR3 size: 15 residues. The DNA for the CDR3 is TGTGCCAGCACGGTGGGGGGGCAGCGGGACACTGAAGCTTTCTTT. Protein product: CASTVGGQRDTEAFF.

Of note for this clonotype: Since a much larger clone is just one base distant, this may be a read error. The missing conserved phenylalanine or tryptophan at the end of this CDR3 makes a read error likely. The V gene is TRBV7-4, the J gene TRBJ2-1; TRBD2 matches 9 bases. Germline-derived CDR1 and CDR2 are SGHVT and SQSDAQ. The CDR3 has 16 residues. The junction had 10 bases not matched to a gene; V was cut back by 3 bases and J by 7 bases. This CDR3 is CASSFSGGPKKNEQFL. The CDR3 coding sequence is TGTGCCAGCAGCTTCAGCGGGGGGCCCAAAAAGAATGAGCAGTTCTTA.

The chain couples TRBV11-2 to TRBJ1-1; tentative D call: TRBD1 (5 bases). Trimming stripped 9 bases from V and 8 bases from J, with 13 bases between. Germline V lookup: CDR1 SGHAT, CDR2 FQNNGV. The CDR3 has 11 amino acids. CDR3 amino acids: CASIGTSEAFF. The CDR3 nucleotides read TGTGCCAGTATAGGGACGAGCGAAGCTTTCTTT.

This clonotype has at least ten counts. The J gene is TRBJ1-1, the V gene TRBV7-9, with 8 bases fitting TRBD1. The CDR3 is 14 amino acids. Germline CDR1 and CDR2: SEHNR and FQNEAQ (reference sequence). With V trimmed by 5 bases and J by 4 bases, 6 bases remained unmatched. The CDR3 bases are TGTGCCAGCAGCCACTCTACAGGGGGCACTGAAGCTTTCTTT. Protein sequence: CASSHSTGGTEAFF.

The CDR3 reads CASSYRPFSGNTIYF. DNA for the CDR3: TGTGCCAGCAGCTACCGCCCTTTCTCTGGAAACACCATATATTTT. This chain links TRBV11-2 with TRBJ1-3; D is uncertain. CDR3 length: 15 residues. V lost 4 bases to trimming and J lost 0 bases, with 10 bases between them. CDR1 and CDR2 from the germline V gene are SGHAT and FQNNGV.

This clonotype has a count of ten or more. CDR3 residues: CASSSRADTQYF. In DNA form, the CDR3 reads TGTGCCAGCAGTTCTCGGGCAGATACGCAGTATTTT. V usage is TRBV7-6 and J usage is TRBJ2-3; D is undetermined. Trimming shortened V by 6 bases and J by 4 bases, and 8 bases separated the two germline ends. The CDR3 length is 12 residues. Germline CDR1 reads SGHVS; CDR2 reads FNYEAQ.